The rows below give T cell receptor beta chains drawn from one sample of a study of blood T cell repertoires in COVID-19. Profiled with immunoSEQ multiplex PCR; TCRdb holds only in-frame clones, not every one. The sample holds under 120,000 clones, over 75% seen once. Sequenced sample: peripheral blood. Receptors were obtained from a woman of 80 years or more with acute or convalescent COVID-19. Both conserved end residues are part of each CDR3. The D gene is left open where the match is weak. The listing skips clone size in some rows; elsewhere it reads once, few, many or a size class.

CASSSGTGMNTEAFF | TGCGCCAGCAGCTCCGGGACAGGGATGAACACTGAAGCTTTCTTT | TRBV5-1 | . | TRBD1 | TRBJ1-1
CASKTGTGTYQPQHF | TGTGCCAGCAAGACCGGGACAGGTACCTATCAGCCCCAGCATTTT | TRBV2 | . | TRBD1 | TRBJ1-5
CASSLVIYGTGEMNTEAFF | TGTGCCAGCAGCTTAGTAATCTATGGGACAGGAGAAATGAACACTGAAGCTTTCTTT | TRBV11-2 | once | TRBD1 | TRBJ1-1
CASSPTPAGSTDTQYF | TGCGCCAGCAGCCCGACCCCGGCGGGGTCCACAGATACGCAGTATTTT | TRBV5-1 | . | . | TRBJ2-3
CASSPRADPLNQPQHF | TGTGCCAGCTCACCGAGGGCTGACCCTCTCAATCAGCCCCAGCATTTT | TRBV18 | . | . | TRBJ1-5
CASSLYGAGEAFF | TGTGCCAGCAGTTTGTATGGGGCCGGTGAAGCTTTCTTT | TRBV27 | . | . | TRBJ1-1
CASSENPGTVLGNEQFF | TGTGCCAGCAGTGAAAATCCCGGGACAGTGTTGGGGAATGAGCAGTTCTTC | TRBV2 | . | TRBD1 | TRBJ2-1
CASSLTLTGGRDSPLHF | TGTGCCAGCAGTCTCACTTTGACAGGGGGAAGGGATTCACCCCTCCACTTT | TRBV27 | . | TRBD1 | TRBJ1-6
CASTLGGQNTEAFF | TGCGCCAGCACCTTGGGGGGCCAGAACACTGAAGCTTTCTTT | TRBV5-1 | . | . | TRBJ1-1
CASSEVGLTRETQYF | TGTGCCAGCAGTGAAGTGGGACTAACTCGAGAGACCCAGTACTTC | TRBV2 | . | TRBD2 | TRBJ2-5
CASRHVRGTLNTEAFF | TGTGCCAGCAGACACGTCAGGGGGACCTTGAACACTGAAGCTTTCTTT | TRBV28 | . | TRBD1 | TRBJ1-1
CASSLGVTGELFF | TGTGCCAGCAGCTTAGGCGTCACCGGGGAGCTGTTTTTT | TRBV11-3 | . | . | TRBJ2-2
CASSQGGEEKLFF | TGTGCCAGCAGCCAAGGGGGCGAAGAAAAACTGTTTTTT | TRBV3-1/TRBV3-2 | . | . | TRBJ1-4
CAWSFGAETQYF | TGTGCCTGGAGCTTTGGAGCAGAGACCCAGTACTTC | TRBV30 | . | . | TRBJ2-5
CASTLSRGYGYTF | TGTGCCAGCACCCTGTCACGGGGGTATGGCTACACCTTC | TRBV12-3/TRBV12-4 | few | . | TRBJ1-2
CASSLSPQGASTDTQYF | TGTGCCAGCAGTTTATCCCCACAGGGGGCTAGCACAGATACGCAGTATTTT | TRBV27 | once | TRBD1 | TRBJ2-3
CATSVREEDTQYF | TGTGCCACCAGTGTTAGGGAGGAAGATACGCAGTATTTT | TRBV24-1 | . | . | TRBJ2-3
CASSSNPGQGGNEQFF | TGTGCCAGCAGCTCAAACCCGGGACAGGGAGGCAATGAGCAGTTCTTC | TRBV11-2 | . | TRBD1 | TRBJ2-1
CASSYSPLGAPNTGELFF | TGTGCCAGCAGTTACTCCCCCCTGGGAGCGCCGAACACCGGGGAGCTGTTTTTT | TRBV6-2/TRBV6-3 | . | . | TRBJ2-2
CASSSQGYGYTF | TGTGCCAGCAGCTCACAGGGATATGGCTACACCTTC | TRBV7-2 | . | . | TRBJ1-2
CASSHGSGELFF | TGTGCCAGCAGCCATGGCTCCGGGGAGCTGTTTTTT | TRBV7-8 | . | . | TRBJ2-2
CASSATTENYGYTF | TGTGCCAGCAGCGCAACGACAGAAAACTATGGCTACACCTTC | TRBV7-8 | once | . | TRBJ1-2
CASSSGQNLYEQYF | TGTGCCAGCAGCTCGGGACAAAATCTCTACGAGCAGTACTTC | TRBV3-1/TRBV3-2 | . | . | TRBJ2-7
CASSLSVNTEAFF | TGCGCCAGCAGCTTGTCAGTGAACACTGAAGCTTTCTTT | TRBV5-1 | . | . | TRBJ1-1
CSVEDWSSGYGGTEAFF | TGCAGCGTTGAAGATTGGTCTTCGGGGTATGGTGGCACTGAAGCTTTCTTT | TRBV29-1 | once | . | TRBJ1-1
CASGRDRVGYEQYF | TGTGCCAGCGGGAGGGACAGGGTTGGTTACGAGCAGTACTTC | TRBV2 | . | TRBD1 | TRBJ2-7
CASSTGGPATSGNTIYF | TGCGCCAGCAGCACAGGGGGCCCTGCGACCTCTGGAAACACCATATATTTT | TRBV5-1 | . | TRBD1 | TRBJ1-3
CASSEQAANTGELFF | TGTGCCAGCAGTGAACAGGCCGCGAACACCGGGGAGCTGTTTTTT | TRBV2 | few | . | TRBJ2-2
CASSWTGGASEAFF | TGTGCCAGCAGTTGGACAGGGGGCGCGTCGGAAGCTTTCTTT | TRBV6-6 | . | TRBD1 | TRBJ1-1
CASSHRDRGLWDTGELFF | TGTGCCAGCAGCCACCGGGACAGGGGGCTGTGGGACACCGGGGAGCTGTTTTTT | TRBV11-2 | . | TRBD1 | TRBJ2-2
CASKGQGISYEQYF | TGTGCCAGCAAAGGACAGGGGATTTCCTACGAGCAGTACTTC | TRBV21-1 | . | . | TRBJ2-7